These 19 T cell receptor beta chains were sequenced from one sample in a study of shared clonotypes between healthy human individuals. Sequencing used immunoSEQ multiplex PCR; TCRdb keeps in-frame clones, though not all of them. Among about 1.1 million clones listed, 70% to 80% were seen once. The sequenced material came from memory CD4+ T cells from PBMCs. Subset of the sample: CD45RA-negative fraction. Receptor source: a man aged 18 to 30 in good health. Some clones in this sample may be carry-over from other donors' samples.

V and J are TRBV15 and TRBJ2-1, with 16 nucleotides matching TRBD2. V was clipped by 0 bases and J by 4 bases; unmatched bases: 6. Germline CDR1 LNHNV, CDR2 YYDKDF (reference sequence). The CDR3 spans 19 residues. CDR3 sequence reads: CATSRDWGLAGGRYNEQFF. CDR3 sequence (DNA): TGTGCCACCAGCAGAGATTGGGGACTAGCGGGAGGGAGGTACAATGAGCAGTTCTTC.

V gene TRBV28 combines with J gene TRBJ1-1; no definite D call. Germline-derived CDR1 and CDR2 are MDHEN and SYDVKM. The CDR3 runs 11 residues. Trimming stripped 5 bases from V and 11 bases from J, with 12 bases between. CDR3 nucleotides: TGTGCCAGCAGTATTGAACTGGAGGCTTTCTTT. Protein: CASSIELEAFF.

This sequence joins TRBV2 and TRBJ1-2; no clear D gene. The CDR3 sequence is 13 residues long. Deletions cut 6 bases from V and 4 bases from J, with 12 bases between. CDR1 SNHLY and CDR2 FYNNEI come from the germline V gene. The CDR3 bases are TGTGCCAGCAGCCTCGGACTATTCTATGGCTACACCTTC. Residues: CASSLGLFYGYTF.

This clone was seen a few times. The genes are TRBV4-1 and TRBJ1-4, with D maybe TRBD1 (5 bases). Trimming stripped 1 base from V and 8 bases from J, with 17 bases between. CDR3 length: 16 residues. Germline values: CDR1 MGHRA, CDR2 YSYEKL. Here the CDR3 reads CASSQASEFQGEKLFF. The CDR3 DNA is TGCGCCAGCAGCCAAGCTTCGGAGTTTCAGGGAGAAAAACTGTTTTTT.

This clone was picked up one time. CDR3 loop: CASSITRQGNTEAFF. The CDR3 bases are TGTGCCAGTAGTATTACGCGGCAGGGGAACACTGAAGCTTTCTTT. The rearrangement links TRBV19 to TRBJ1-1, with D tentatively TRBD1 (5 bases). CDR1 LNHDA and CDR2 SQIVND come from the germline V gene (reference sequence). Trimming removed 3 bases from V and 1 base from J, with 12 bases in between. The length of the CDR3 is 15 residues.

This sequence joins TRBV2 and TRBJ2-2; D is perhaps TRBD1 (5 bases). Germline V gives CDR1 SNHLY, CDR2 FYNNEI. The CDR3 has 14 residues. The germline V and J ends were trimmed by 5 bases and 5 bases, with 12 bases remaining between them. The chain's CDR3 is CASSLIRETGELFF. CDR3 DNA: TGTGCCAGCAGTTTGATCAGGGAAACCGGGGAGCTGTTTTTT.

V is TRBV10-3 and J is TRBJ2-7, with D tentatively TRBD1 (6 bases). Germline V lookup: CDR1 ENHRY, CDR2 SYGVKD. V was clipped by 6 bases and J by 5 bases, with 17 bases between them. This CDR3 has 14 amino acids. DNA of the CDR3: TGTGCCATCAGGACAGGTTTTGTGATGCACGAGCAGTACTTC. It codes for CAIRTGFVMHEQYF.

This clone came up once. Other DNA sequences in this sample translate to the same CDR3. The chain has TRBV18 and TRBJ2-5; D uncertain. Trimming left V 3 bases short and J 0 bases short, with 5 bases between. CDR1 is KGHSH and CDR2 is LQKENI in the germline V gene. CDR3 length equals 13 residues. The DNA of the CDR3 is TGTGCCAGCTCACCCGAGTACCAAGAGACCCAGTACTTC. Its protein is CASSPEYQETQYF.

The V gene is TRBV6-1, the J gene TRBJ2-1, with D perhaps given as TRBD1 or TRBD2 (5 bases each). V shed 0 bases and J shed 2 bases, with 14 bases lying between them. The CDR3 is 17 residues long. Per germline, CDR1 MNHNS and CDR2 SASEGT. In DNA, the CDR3 is TGTGCCAGCAGTGAAGCAGGCCTGCCGGGGCCCTACAATGAGCAGTTCTTC. It translates to CASSEAGLPGPYNEQFF.

V usage is TRBV7-2 and J usage is TRBJ2-5; TRBD2 matches 7 bases. The CDR3 is 16 amino acids. Germline-derived CDR1 and CDR2 are SGHTA and FQGNSA. V gave up 4 bases and J gave up 5 bases; unmatched junction bases: 13. CDR3 sequence: CASSSQLAAGLETQYF. CDR3 bases: TGTGCCAGCAGCTCACAGCTGGCAGCGGGATTGGAGACCCAGTACTTC. Filled out from reference TRBV7-2 and TRBJ2-5, the complete variable domain reads GAGVSQSPSNKVTEKGKDVELRCDPISGHTALYWYRQSLGQGLEFLIYFQGNSAPDKSGLPSDRFSAERTGGSVSTLTIQRTQQEDSAVYLCASSSQLAAGLETQYFGPGTRLLVL.

This clone was recorded once. This chain uses TRBV6-6 with TRBJ1-3; TRBD1 aligns across 7 bases. J was trimmed by 4 bases and V by 8 bases; bases with no gene match: 8. The germline CDR1 and CDR2 sequences are MNHNY and SVGAGI (reference sequence). This CDR3 contains 14 residues. The DNA of the CDR3 is TGTGCCAGCGGACCCCCGGGACAGGGAAACACCATATATTTT. Amino acids: CASGPPGQGNTIYF.

The chain recombines TRBV28 with TRBJ1-1; D gene ambiguous. The CDR3 is made up of 16 amino acids. V lost 5 bases to trimming and J lost 1 base, with 17 bases between them. CDR1 is MDHEN and CDR2 is SYDVKM in the germline V gene. The CDR3 loop is CASSPSYGAGNTEAFF. The DNA of the CDR3 is TGTGCCAGCAGTCCCAGTTACGGCGCGGGGAACACTGAAGCTTTCTTT.

This sequence joins TRBV28 and TRBJ2-5; D is undetermined. The CDR3 has 12 residues. Germline V gene sequence: CDR1 MDHEN, CDR2 SYDVKM. V shed 2 bases and J shed 6 bases, with 7 bases lying between them. CDR3 sequence: CASSLETKTQYF. CDR3 coding DNA: TGTGCCAGCAGTTTAGAGACGAAGACCCAGTACTTC.

In this sample, this clone turned up once. The V call is TRBV9, the J call TRBJ2-6; 12 bases match TRBD1. The CDR3 totals 19 residues. With V trimmed by 0 bases and J by 3 bases, 7 bases remained unmatched. Germline CDR1 SGDLS, CDR2 YYNGEE. This CDR3 is CASSVAPGQGALGANVLTF. As DNA, the CDR3 is TGTGCCAGCAGCGTAGCTCCGGGACAGGGGGCACTTGGGGCCAACGTCCTGACTTTC.

The chain has TRBV7-6 and TRBJ2-7; 8 bases fit TRBD1. CDR1 is SGHVS and CDR2 is FNYEAQ in the germline V gene. This CDR3 has 14 residues. The V and J ends lost 5 bases and 2 bases, in that order; junction bases with no gene match: 5. The CDR3 bases are TGTGCCAGCAGCGTCGACAGGGGTCCCTACGAGCAGTACTTC. Protein sequence: CASSVDRGPYEQYF.

Notes on this clone: A far bigger clonotype differs at one base, so this is likely a read error. Other DNA sequences in this specimen translate into the identical CDR3. The chain carries TRBV29-1 and TRBJ2-3; a weak D match, TRBD2 (6 bases). The V end lost 6 bases, the J end lost 1 base, and 20 bases lay between the germline ends. Germline V CDR1 and CDR2: SQVTM, ANQGSEA. This CDR3 has 16 residues. The CDR3 sequence is CSVEGTARAGTDTQYF. CDR3 in DNA: TGCAGCGTGGAGGGAACAGCGAGAGCTGGCACAGATACGCAGTATTTT.

The chain employs TRBV15 and TRBJ1-5; D remains unclear. V shed 1 base and J shed 5 bases, with 6 bases lying between them. The germline V gene has CDR1 LNHNV and CDR2 YYDKDF (reference sequence). CDR3 size: 13 residues. CDR3 bases: TGTGCCACCAGCAGAGGTCTATATCAGCCCCAGCATTTT. Amino acids: CATSRGLYQPQHF.

This clone was found once. The V and J genes are TRBV4-2 and TRBJ2-1, with D perhaps being TRBD1 or TRBD2 (6 bases each). This CDR3 is built from 16 residues. With 4 bases removed from V and 4 bases from J, the gap between germline ends came to 17 bases. Germline V lookup: CDR1 LGHNA, CDR2 YNFKEQ. CDR3 amino acids: CASSRQGGREYNEQFF. The CDR3 DNA reads TGTGCCAGCAGCCGGCAAGGGGGGCGGGAATACAATGAGCAGTTCTTC.

The J gene is TRBJ2-3, the V gene TRBV5-1; 8 bases match TRBD1. The CDR3 is 16 amino acids. Germline CDR1 is SGHRS and CDR2 is YFSETQ. V lost 4 bases and J lost 5; bases outside the gene matches: 12. The CDR3: CASSPQGTTGGDTQYF. Here the CDR3 DNA reads TGCGCCAGCAGCCCCCAGGGGACAACAGGGGGAGATACGCAGTATTTT.